The source of this T cell receptor beta chain is a study of blood T cell repertoires in COVID-19. Whole-study context: COVID-19 samples collected from the United States, Italy and Spain covered acute and convalescent phases. Sources were T cells, B-cell-depleted T cells, or PBMCs; the material itself was cDNA or gDNA.

Source study methods: Amplification of reference gene primers provided the estimated nucleated cell counts. Libraries were prepared by immunoSEQ multiplex PCR; TCRdb keeps only in-frame clonotypes and omits some of them. The D gene and trimming were derived from the DNA, and the V and J assignments and clone size from that table. The sample includes approximately 200,000 clones, about 83% of them seen just once. The V end lost 3 bases, the J end lost 2 bases, and 6 bases lay between the germline ends. This CDR3 is 13 amino acids long. The sequencing input was peripheral blood. The chain carries TRBV12-3 or TRBV12-4 and TRBJ2-3, with D hard to call. This TCR was sampled from a woman between 50 and 59 years old with acute or convalescent COVID-19. The DNA for the CDR3 is TGTGCCAGCAGTTTCGCGCCCACAGATACGCAGTATTTT. Translated: CASSFAPTDTQYF.